The 8 T cell receptor beta chains below all came from one sample that was sequenced in a study of T cell repertoires in cytomegalovirus infection (dated by TCRdb to between 2019 and 2020). The reads were generated on an Illumina HiSeq 1500. TCRdb redid the processing of the public reads, applying fastp at Q25 and MiXCR, and retained in-frame beta chains. Every CDR3 protein is listed once, alongside the most common genes and DNA of its rows. The sample table holds just under 500,000 distinct CDR3 sequences, of which roughly 34% were seen once. About a sixth of the sample comes from the top ten. No cognate antigen is known for these TCRs. This specimen's treatment or condition label, interpreted: in vitro stimulation with specific CMV peptide epitopes to enrich CMV-specific T cells. The sample consisted of cultured PBMCs, taken from culture after CMV antigen stimulation. These TCRs come from a human donor in good health (CMV status not recorded). Some clones in this sample may be carry-over from other donors' samples.

This chain joins TRBV6-2 or TRBV6-3 and TRBJ2-3; 12 bases fit TRBD2. V was pared by 0 bases and J by 3 bases, with 4 bases of the junction left unmatched. Germline CDR1 MNHEY, CDR2 SVGEGT. This CDR3 has 17 amino acids. The CDR3 sequence is CASSYSTSGSGTDTQYF. CDR3 in DNA: TGTGCCAGCAGTTACTCGACTAGCGGGAGTGGAACAGATACGCAGTATTTT.

The sample holds a few counts of this clonotype. The CDR3 DNA is TGTGCCAGGCGGGGGGGGGGCTTCCAAGAGACCCAGTACTTC. It encodes CARRGGGFQETQYF. The V and J genes are TRBV6-1 and TRBJ2-5; 9 bases align to TRBD2. Germline CDR1 and CDR2: MNHNS and SASEGT. This CDR3 has 14 residues. V lost 9 bases and J lost 1; bases outside the gene matches: 6.

This clonotype was observed at least ten times. The chain combines TRBV28 with TRBJ2-4, with 8 bases fitting TRBD2. This CDR3 is 18 amino acids long. The V segment lost 4 bases and the J segment 0 bases; nucleotides outside the gene matches: 11. Per germline, CDR1 MDHEN and CDR2 SYDVKM. CDR3 amino acids: CASSWARTSGVAKNIQYF. CDR3 sequence (DNA): TGTGCCAGCAGTTGGGCCCGCACTAGCGGCGTAGCCAAAAACATTCAGTACTTC. Using reference TRBV28 and TRBJ2-4 for the parts outside the CDR3, the full variable domain is DVKVTQSSRYLVKRTGEKVFLECVQDMDHENMFWYRQDPGLGLRLIYFSYDVKMKEKGDIPEGYSVSREKKERFSLILESASTNQTSMYLCASSWARTSGVAKNIQYFGAGTRLSVL.

A few counts support this clonotype. The chain uses TRBV7-8 and TRBJ2-5, with TRBD1 matching over 8 bases. CDR1 and CDR2 from the germline V gene are SGHVS and FQNEAQ. The CDR3 spans 14 residues. With 5 bases clipped from V and 5 bases from J, the junction kept 7 bases outside the gene matches. CDR3 in amino acids: CASSTTTGEETQYF. In DNA form, the CDR3 reads TGTGCCAGCAGCACGACGACAGGGGAGGAGACCCAGTACTTC.

This clonotype was seen only a few times. The chain's CDR3 is CASIAGTGSTGELFF. As DNA, the CDR3 is TGTGCCAGCATAGCCGGGACAGGGAGCACCGGGGAGCTGTTTTTT. The chain links TRBV7-9 to TRBJ2-2; 9 nucleotides align to TRBD1. Germline loops: CDR1 SEHNR, CDR2 FQNEAQ (reference sequence). V shed 7 bases and J 4 bases; nucleotides not matched to a gene: 7. The CDR3 totals 15 residues.

In DNA form, the CDR3 reads TGTGCCAGCGGAGGGACAGCTCAAGAGACCCAGTACTTC. It codes for CASGGTAQETQYF. V gene TRBV28 combines with J gene TRBJ2-5; a weak D match, TRBD1 (7 bases). V lost 8 bases and J lost 2, with 12 bases in between. This CDR3 contains 13 residues. Germline values: CDR1 MDHEN, CDR2 SYDVKM.

The chain has TRBV28 and TRBJ1-2, with D perhaps matching TRBD1 (5 bases). The germline V gene encodes CDR1 MDHEN and CDR2 SYDVKM. There are 11 residues in the CDR3. V was shortened by 8 bases and J by 4 bases, with 8 bases between the two germline ends. The CDR3 here is CASGDVYGYTF. The CDR3 DNA follows: TGTGCCAGCGGGGACGTCTATGGCTACACCTTC.

This clonotype was seen a few times. The rearrangement joins TRBV12-3 or TRBV12-4 to TRBJ1-1; the D gene is possibly TRBD1 (5 bases). The V end lost 3 bases, the J end lost 6 bases, and 14 bases lay between the germline ends. The CDR3 spans 14 residues. CDR3 in DNA: TGTGCCAGCAGTTTTTCGACAGTTACTTCTGAAGCTTTCTTT. Translated: CASSFSTVTSEAFF.